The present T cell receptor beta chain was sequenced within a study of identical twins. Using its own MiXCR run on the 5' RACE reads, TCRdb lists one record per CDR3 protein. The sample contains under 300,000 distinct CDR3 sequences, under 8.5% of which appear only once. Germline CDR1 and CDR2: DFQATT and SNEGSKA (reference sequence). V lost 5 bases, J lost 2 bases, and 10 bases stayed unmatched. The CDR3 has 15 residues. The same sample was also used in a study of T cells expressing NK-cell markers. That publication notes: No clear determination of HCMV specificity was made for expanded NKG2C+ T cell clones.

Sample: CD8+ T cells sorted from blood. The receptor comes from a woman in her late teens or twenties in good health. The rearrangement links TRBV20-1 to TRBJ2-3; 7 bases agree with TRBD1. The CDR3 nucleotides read TGCAGTGCTTCCCTAGGGGACAGACACACAGATACGCAGTATTTT. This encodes CSASLGDRHTDTQYF.